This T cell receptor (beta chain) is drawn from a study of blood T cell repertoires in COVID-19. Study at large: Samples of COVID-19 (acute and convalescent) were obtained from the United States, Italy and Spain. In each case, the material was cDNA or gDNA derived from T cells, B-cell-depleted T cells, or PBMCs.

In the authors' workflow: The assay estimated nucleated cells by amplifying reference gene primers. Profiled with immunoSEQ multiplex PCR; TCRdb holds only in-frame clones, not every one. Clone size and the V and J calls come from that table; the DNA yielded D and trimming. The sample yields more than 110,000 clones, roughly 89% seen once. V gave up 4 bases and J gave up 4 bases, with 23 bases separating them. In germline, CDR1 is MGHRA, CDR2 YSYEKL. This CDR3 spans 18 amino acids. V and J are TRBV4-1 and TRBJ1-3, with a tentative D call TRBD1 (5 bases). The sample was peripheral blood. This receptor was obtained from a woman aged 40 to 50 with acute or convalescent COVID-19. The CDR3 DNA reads TGCGCCAGCAGCCCGGGGGGAGGCCTACTTGGGGAGGGAAACACCATATATTTT. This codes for CASSPGGGLLGEGNTIYF.